A selection of T cell receptor beta chains follows, all from one sample in a study of control samples from healthy donors and cancer patients. Assay used: immunoSEQ multiplex PCR; TCRdb lists only in-frame clones, some missing. The sample shows tens of thousands of clones, 80% to 90% of them seen only once. Source material: PBMCs. These receptors all stem from a man in his sixties with head and neck cancer. CDR3s include the opening cysteine and the closing phenylalanine or tryptophan.

J gene | V gene | CDR3 protein
TRBJ2-1 | TRBV11-2 | CASSLESWGGEQFF
TRBJ2-1 | TRBV28 | CASSSPTASSYNEQFF
TRBJ2-1 | TRBV7-2 | CASSLYTSGTLYNEQFF
TRBJ2-3 | TRBV6-5 | CASSMTGHPDTQYF
TRBJ2-3 | TRBV11-3 | CASSLVGGTDTQYF
TRBJ2-7 | TRBV27 | CASSPLLGDYEQYF
TRBJ2-1 | TRBV6-5 | CASSYSAGVYNEQFF
TRBJ2-7 | TRBV12-5 | CASGLGTVYEQYF
TRBJ2-5 | TRBV10-3 | CAISDRVEIRETQYF
TRBJ2-7 | TRBV4-2 | CASSNAGSPRGGPTYEQYF
TRBJ2-1 | TRBV5-6 | CASSLDPGRNNEQFF
TRBJ2-7 | TRBV4-2 | CASSQDLLASYEQYF
TRBJ2-1 | TRBV12-3/TRBV12-4 | CASSQEVGQFF
TRBJ2-4 | TRBV5-4 | CASSPNLRAKNIQYF
TRBJ2-1 | TRBV28 | CASSLTSGEQFF
TRBJ2-1 | TRBV19 | CASSFTGTPNEQFF
TRBJ1-1 | TRBV5-8 | CASSRDGPTEAFF
TRBJ1-5 | TRBV2 | CASRQTPGFSNQPQHF
TRBJ2-7 | TRBV4-2 | CASSPKGDTSYEQYF
TRBJ2-3 | TRBV30 | CAWTPGYGTSHNTQYF
TRBJ2-1 | TRBV24-1 | CATSDSTSGALGEQFF
TRBJ2-5 | TRBV30 | CAWSGWEGQETQYF
TRBJ2-7 | TRBV19 | CASSIIGVAGYEQYF
TRBJ1-5 | TRBV15 | CATSPDVYSNQPQHF
TRBJ2-7 | TRBV27 | CASSPTGTSGRAYEQYF
TRBJ2-7 | TRBV20-1 | CSAGGDYEQYF
TRBJ1-1 | TRBV18 | CASSPGSGTLNTEAFF
TRBJ2-2 | TRBV28 | CASSFRGGSAGELFF
TRBJ2-7 | TRBV12-3/TRBV12-4 | CASSQDSYEQYF
TRBJ2-2 | TRBV12-3/TRBV12-4 | CASSLGTPGELFF
TRBJ1-6 | TRBV6-6 | CASSLAGTGGEVSPLHF
TRBJ2-5 | TRBV28 | CASSLTYQETQYF
TRBJ2-1 | TRBV5-6 | CASSLGDRSYNEQFF
TRBJ2-7 | TRBV7-2 | CASSLWTSGRKEQYF
TRBJ2-1 | TRBV11-2 | CASSQRGRTSSYNEQFF
TRBJ2-3 | TRBV5-1 | CASSTGLAGATDTQYF
TRBJ2-1 | TRBV2 | CASSELGSYNEQFF
TRBJ2-3 | TRBV5-1 | CASSPPGRATDTQYF
TRBJ1-1 | TRBV27 | CASSRKTGGYTEAFF
TRBJ2-1 | TRBV5-1 | CASSLPLAGVGEQFF
TRBJ2-7 | TRBV20-1 | CSASRPPGGTGSTYEQYF
TRBJ2-2 | TRBV6-5 | CASRPLTGPTGELFF
TRBJ2-2 | TRBV5-6 | CASSRIADVNTGELFF
TRBJ2-2 | TRBV5-1 | CASSPERDTGELFF
TRBJ2-7 | TRBV3-1/TRBV3-2 | CASSQDPRGADEQYF
TRBJ2-3 | TRBV24-1 | CATSDPSTDTQYF
TRBJ2-5 | TRBV12-3/TRBV12-4 | CASSRGRFGTQYF